These T cell receptor beta chains were read from a single sample in a study of T cell changes during pregnancy in multiple sclerosis. TCRdb keeps only in-frame clones here, not all; method: immunoSEQ multiplex PCR. Of 65,000 to 75,000 clones in the sample, roughly 92% are singletons; the top ten hold approximately 3.3%. The sequenced sample was peripheral blood, obtained after pregnancy. These receptors were obtained from a female donor in good health, enrolled as a control in a pregnancy study. The conserved cysteine and the conserved F or W are not part of the CDR3 here. Fields, in order: J gene, V gene, CDR3 protein.

j_call: TRBJ2-7
v_call: TRBV4-3
cdr3_aa: ASSLEGGSYEQY

j_call: TRBJ2-7
v_call: TRBV28
cdr3_aa: ASFGTGASYEQY

j_call: TRBJ2-5
v_call: TRBV2
cdr3_aa: ASSLPLRQGAGSLETQY

j_call: TRBJ1-2
v_call: TRBV28
cdr3_aa: ASSGGRNYGYT

j_call: TRBJ2-5
v_call: TRBV28
cdr3_aa: ASRFRGGQGRFQY

j_call: TRBJ2-1
v_call: TRBV28
cdr3_aa: ASSGGNGDNEQF

j_call: TRBJ1-2
v_call: TRBV7-2
cdr3_aa: ASSLTQGPRGYT

j_call: TRBJ1-2
v_call: TRBV19
cdr3_aa: ASSSQGQAYGYT

j_call: TRBJ1-5
v_call: TRBV28
cdr3_aa: ASRLAGEGQPQH

j_call: TRBJ1-1
v_call: TRBV19
cdr3_aa: ATGGDTNTEAF

j_call: TRBJ2-5
v_call: TRBV7-2
cdr3_aa: ASSPGREETQY

j_call: TRBJ2-7
v_call: TRBV2
cdr3_aa: ASSEASGSENEQY

j_call: TRBJ1-1
v_call: TRBV5-6
cdr3_aa: ASSLWPGTGGWGTEAF

j_call: TRBJ1-6
v_call: TRBV27
cdr3_aa: ASSKGQSHSPLH

j_call: TRBJ1-4
v_call: TRBV6-5
cdr3_aa: ASSYSPQGGSEKLF

j_call: TRBJ2-1
v_call: TRBV18
cdr3_aa: ASSPGRVSYNEQF

j_call: TRBJ2-7
v_call: TRBV4-3
cdr3_aa: ASSQVPGNSYEQY

j_call: TRBJ2-2
v_call: TRBV6-4
cdr3_aa: ASSQQGTGELF

j_call: TRBJ2-5
v_call: TRBV6-5
cdr3_aa: ASQGGGARETQY

j_call: TRBJ2-7
v_call: TRBV7-2
cdr3_aa: ASLRQGATYEQY